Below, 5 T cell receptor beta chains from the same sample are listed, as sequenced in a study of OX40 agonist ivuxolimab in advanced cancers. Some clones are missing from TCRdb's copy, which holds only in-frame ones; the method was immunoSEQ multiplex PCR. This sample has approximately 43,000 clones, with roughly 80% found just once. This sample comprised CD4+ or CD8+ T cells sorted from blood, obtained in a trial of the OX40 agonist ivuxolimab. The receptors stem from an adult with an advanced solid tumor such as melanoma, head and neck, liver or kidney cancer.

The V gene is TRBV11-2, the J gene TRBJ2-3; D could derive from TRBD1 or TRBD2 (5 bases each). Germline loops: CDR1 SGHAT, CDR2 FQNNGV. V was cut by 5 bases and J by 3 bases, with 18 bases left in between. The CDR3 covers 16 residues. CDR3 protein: CASSPRMGVVTDTQYF. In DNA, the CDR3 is TGTGCCAGCAGCCCGAGGATGGGGGTCGTAACAGATACGCAGTATTTT.

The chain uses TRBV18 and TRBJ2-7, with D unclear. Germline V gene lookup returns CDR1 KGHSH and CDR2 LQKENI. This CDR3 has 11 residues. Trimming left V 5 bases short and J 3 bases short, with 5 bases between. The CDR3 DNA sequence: TGTGCCAGCTCATCCAACTACGAGCAGTACTTC. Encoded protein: CASSSNYEQYF.

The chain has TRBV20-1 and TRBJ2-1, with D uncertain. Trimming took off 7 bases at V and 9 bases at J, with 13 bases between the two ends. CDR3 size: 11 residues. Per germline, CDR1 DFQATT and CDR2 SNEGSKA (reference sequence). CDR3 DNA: TGCAGTGTTGAGATCTTAGGTGAGCAGTTCTTC. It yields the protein CSVEILGEQFF.

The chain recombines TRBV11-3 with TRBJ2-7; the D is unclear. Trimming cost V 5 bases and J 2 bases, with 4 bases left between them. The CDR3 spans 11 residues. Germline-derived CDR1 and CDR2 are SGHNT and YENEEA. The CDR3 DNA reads TGTGCCAGCAGCATGGCCTACGAGCAGTACTTC. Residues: CASSMAYEQYF.

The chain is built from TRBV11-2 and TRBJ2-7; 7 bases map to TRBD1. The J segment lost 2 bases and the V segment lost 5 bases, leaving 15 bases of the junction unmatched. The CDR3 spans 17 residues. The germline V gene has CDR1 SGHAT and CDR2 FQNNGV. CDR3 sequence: CASSPPPGTEGTYEQYF. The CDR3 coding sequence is TGTGCCAGCAGCCCACCCCCCGGGACAGAAGGGACCTACGAGCAGTACTTC.